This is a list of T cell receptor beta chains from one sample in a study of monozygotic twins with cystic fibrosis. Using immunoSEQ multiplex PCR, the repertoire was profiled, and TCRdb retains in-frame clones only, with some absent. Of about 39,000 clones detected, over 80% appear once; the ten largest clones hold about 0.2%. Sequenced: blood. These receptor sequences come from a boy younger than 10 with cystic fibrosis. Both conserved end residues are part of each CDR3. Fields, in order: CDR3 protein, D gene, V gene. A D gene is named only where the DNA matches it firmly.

cdr3_aa: CSVIPGQPGYTQYF; d_call: TRBD1; v_call: TRBV29-1
cdr3_aa: CSVLGQGGTEAFF; d_call: TRBD1; v_call: TRBV29-1
cdr3_aa: CASSKGQGGYYEQYF; d_call: TRBD1; v_call: TRBV27
cdr3_aa: CAISDSGTSGYNEQFF; d_call: TRBD2; v_call: TRBV10-3
cdr3_aa: CSVAWSSYGYTF; d_call: .; v_call: TRBV29-1
cdr3_aa: CASSSAGQGEETQYF; d_call: TRBD1; v_call: TRBV18
cdr3_aa: CASRDGLAGQFF; d_call: TRBD2; v_call: TRBV2
cdr3_aa: CASSGRLSGGSFHEQFF; d_call: TRBD2; v_call: TRBV19
cdr3_aa: CASRDPGQGDTEAFF; d_call: TRBD1; v_call: TRBV10-2
cdr3_aa: CASSQQRGADGYTF; d_call: .; v_call: TRBV7-9
cdr3_aa: CASSLVWEPGNTIYF; d_call: .; v_call: TRBV27
cdr3_aa: CASSPNGDYEQYF; d_call: .; v_call: TRBV4-2
cdr3_aa: CSVAIGDPRDTQYF; d_call: .; v_call: TRBV29-1
cdr3_aa: CASSLQVFLAGANVLTF; d_call: .; v_call: TRBV5-8
cdr3_aa: CASSATPDRAGSPLHF; d_call: TRBD1; v_call: TRBV9
cdr3_aa: CASSNRYNSPLHF; d_call: .; v_call: TRBV27
cdr3_aa: CASTEGPGSEAFF; d_call: .; v_call: TRBV2
cdr3_aa: CASSYRDSNEKLFF; d_call: TRBD1; v_call: TRBV6-6
cdr3_aa: CSVAESGNTDTQYF; d_call: .; v_call: TRBV29-1
cdr3_aa: CASSEHAGGSYNEQFF; d_call: TRBD2; v_call: TRBV25-1
cdr3_aa: CASGVTRSAFF; d_call: .; v_call: TRBV2
cdr3_aa: CASTDGPNQPQHF; d_call: .; v_call: TRBV7-8
cdr3_aa: CASSFSGQGATEAFF; d_call: TRBD1; v_call: TRBV27
cdr3_aa: CASSAEETQYF; d_call: .; v_call: TRBV9
cdr3_aa: CASSQTDGTNQPQHF; d_call: .; v_call: TRBV7-8
cdr3_aa: CASSPAGTGGYYEQYF; d_call: TRBD1; v_call: TRBV13
cdr3_aa: CASSIMTSSDEQYF; d_call: .; v_call: TRBV19
cdr3_aa: CASAGEGVSSYEQYF; d_call: TRBD2; v_call: TRBV19
cdr3_aa: CASTNDGYEQYF; d_call: .; v_call: TRBV27
cdr3_aa: CASSGGQGRNEQYF; d_call: TRBD1; v_call: TRBV11-2
cdr3_aa: CASSPTGDMDSPLHF; d_call: TRBD1; v_call: TRBV19
cdr3_aa: CASSLGPAETQYF; d_call: .; v_call: TRBV7-3
cdr3_aa: CASLAGENTEAFF; d_call: .; v_call: TRBV5-1
cdr3_aa: CASSLNAGGLDEQFF; d_call: TRBD2; v_call: TRBV7-8
cdr3_aa: CASTPELLGQIMNTEAFF; d_call: .; v_call: TRBV7-9
cdr3_aa: CASRESYEQYF; d_call: .; v_call: TRBV2
cdr3_aa: CASNPSGGEETQYF; d_call: TRBD2; v_call: TRBV4-2
cdr3_aa: CASGEARTEAFF; d_call: .; v_call: TRBV6-1
cdr3_aa: CASLNPGDTQYF; d_call: .; v_call: TRBV27
cdr3_aa: CASSQEAVVNTEAFF; d_call: .; v_call: TRBV4-2
cdr3_aa: CASSSAGEPQHF; d_call: .; v_call: TRBV7-6
cdr3_aa: CASSYSGGDTDTQYF; d_call: TRBD2; v_call: TRBV5-4